This passage covers 14 T cell receptor beta chains from one sample sequenced in a study of T cells after yellow fever vaccination (dated by TCRdb to about 2019). The meaning of the sample's treatment or condition label: live attenuated yellow fever vaccine strain. The library was prepared using 5' RACE. The instrument was an Illumina HiSeq 2500. TCRdb passed the public sequencing reads through fastp at Q25 and MiXCR, retaining productive beta sequences. For every CDR3 protein sequence, its rows merge into one entry that carries the most common genes and DNA. The table for this sample lists more than 95,000 distinct CDR3 sequences; about 7% of them were counted only once. The top ten clonotypes cover 2% to 3% of the sample. The sample here was CD4+ T cells sorted from PBMCs, taken 9 to 10 days after the first yellow fever vaccination. These receptors originate from a man aged 18 to 35 who received the YFV17D yellow fever vaccine.

The table lists this clonotype with many counts. V usage is TRBV11-1 and J usage is TRBJ2-2, with TRBD1 matching 8 bases. The CDR3 is 16 residues long. The J segment lost 3 bases and the V segment lost 5 bases, leaving 8 bases of the junction unmatched. Germline V gene lookup returns CDR1 SGHAT and CDR2 FQDESV (reference sequence). The DNA for the CDR3 is TGTGCCAGCAGCCCCCAGGGGGCTAGCGACACCGGGGAGCTGTTTTTT. Its translation: CASSPQGASDTGELFF.

V is TRBV7-2 and J is TRBJ2-5; D may be TRBD1 (5 bases). Germline-derived CDR1 and CDR2 are SGHTA and FQGNSA. This CDR3 has 15 amino acids. The V gene lost 5 bases and the J gene lost 2 bases, with 15 bases spanning the gap. The CDR3 DNA is TGTGCCAGCAGCCACGGAAGGGGTCGGCAAGAGACCCAGTACTTC. As protein: CASSHGRGRQETQYF.

This clonotype was seen at least ten times. This chain connects TRBV28 to TRBJ1-3; TRBD1 is a possible D gene (5 bases). The CDR3 extends over 14 amino acids. The V gene lost 5 bases and the J gene lost 2 bases, with 10 bases spanning the gap. Germline V gene lookup returns CDR1 MDHEN and CDR2 SYDVKM. CDR3 sequence reads: CASSTGGTGNTIYF. For the CDR3, the DNA is TGTGCCAGCAGTACCGGGGGTACTGGAAACACCATATATTTT.

Regarding this clonotype: This may be a read error, as it is one base from a much larger clone. The missing conserved phenylalanine or tryptophan at the end of this CDR3 makes a read error likely. V gene TRBV7-2 combines with J gene TRBJ2-7, with a possible D match to TRBD1 (7 bases). Germline V gene sequence: CDR1 SGHTA, CDR2 FQGNSA. The CDR3 totals 14 residues. V was pared by 2 bases and J by 6 bases, with 14 bases between. CDR3 protein: CASSLWAGGFEQYL. The CDR3 DNA reads as TGTGCCAGCAGCTTATGGGCAGGGGGGTTCGAGCAGTACTTA.

This clonotype was counted many times. This rearrangement joins TRBV20-1 to TRBJ1-6, with a weak D call TRBD1 (5 bases). Trimming took off 3 bases at V and 5 bases at J, with 20 bases between the two ends. CDR1 DFQATT and CDR2 SNEGSKA come from the germline V gene (reference sequence). The CDR3 is 17 amino acids. The CDR3, as DNA: TGCAGTGCTAGTCTTTTGTCGGGTGCGGGGGATAATTCACCCCTCCACTTT. Its translation: CSASLLSGAGDNSPLHF.

In its sample, this clonotype was seen many times. This chain links TRBV7-9 with TRBJ2-3, with 10 bases matching TRBD2. The junction had 4 bases not matched to a gene; V was cut back by 3 bases and J by 1 base. The CDR3 extends over 16 amino acids. Looked up from germline, CDR1 is SEHNR and CDR2 is FQNEAQ (reference sequence). The CDR3 DNA follows: TGTGCCAGCAGCTTTAGCGGGGGGTTCGGCACAGATACGCAGTATTTT. Its protein product is CASSFSGGFGTDTQYF.

In the case of this clonotype: This may be a read error: a much more frequent sequence differs by one nucleotide. V and J are TRBV20-1 and TRBJ1-5; D ambiguous. CDR3 length equals 13 residues. CDR1 and CDR2 from the germline V gene are DFQATT and SNEGSKA (reference sequence). In DNA, the CDR3 is TGCAGTGCTAGCCGTTCTAGCAAGCAGCCCCAGCATTTT. Translated: CSASRSSKQPQHF.

This clonotype was detected many times. The chain has TRBV6-2 or TRBV6-3 and TRBJ2-1, with 8 bases matching TRBD1. Germline V gives CDR1 MNHEY, CDR2 SVGEGT. The CDR3 runs to 12 residues. V dropped 7 bases and J dropped 6; count of bases not matched to a gene: 2. CDR3 amino acids: CASKDRVNEQFF. The DNA of the CDR3 is TGTGCCAGCAAGGACAGGGTCAATGAGCAGTTCTTC.

The chain has TRBV7-9 and TRBJ2-3; TRBD2 is a possible D gene (7 bases). Germline CDR1 SEHNR, CDR2 FQNEAQ (reference sequence). The V end was cut by 5 bases, the J end by 6 bases, with 24 bases between. The CDR3 has 17 amino acids. This CDR3 reads CASSPGWAGANEDTQYF. DNA for the CDR3: TGTGCCAGCAGCCCGGGATGGGCGGGGGCTAATGAGGATACGCAGTATTTT.

This chain connects TRBV5-1 to TRBJ2-7; unclear D gene. The CDR3 covers 13 residues. CDR1 and CDR2 from the germline V gene are SGHRS and YFSETQ. V was trimmed by 0 bases and J by 5 bases, leaving 9 bases between them. The CDR3 sequence: CASSLEPLNEQYV. In DNA, the CDR3 is TGCGCCAGCAGCTTGGAGCCCCTCAACGAGCAGTACGTC.

This clonotype was counted many times. The rearrangement joins TRBV4-2 to TRBJ1-1; D not resolved. The CDR3 sequence is 12 residues long. Trimming took 0 bases from V and 4 from J, leaving 3 bases between them. Germline V gene data show CDR1 as LGHNA and CDR2 as YNFKEQ. The DNA for the CDR3 is TGTGCCAGCAGCCAAGAGAGCACTGAAGCTTTCTTT. It codes for CASSQESTEAFF.

Concerning this clonotype itself: A much larger clone lies one base from this, so it may be a read error. The V gene is TRBV5-4, the J gene TRBJ2-2, with D hard to call. The CDR3 spans 15 residues. V shed 0 bases and J shed 6 bases, with 12 bases lying between them. Germline-derived CDR1 and CDR2 are SGHNT and YYREEE (reference sequence). In DNA, the CDR3 is TGTGCCAGCAGCTTGGCCCGGGTTCTCCCCGGGGAGCTGTTTTTT. This gives the protein CASSLARVLPGELFF.

CDR3 in amino acids: CASSQSRWNQPQHF. The CDR3 DNA follows: TGCGCCAGCAGTCAGTCTAGGTGGAATCAGCCCCAGCATTTT. The chain is built from TRBV23-1 and TRBJ1-5; D not resolved. TRBV23-1 is an open reading frame whose function is uncertain. This CDR3 region has 14 residues. V lost 3 bases, J lost 4 bases, and 10 bases lay in between.

This clonotype was counted ten times or more. DNA of the CDR3: TGTGCCAGCAGTGGACAGGGAGGGACTGAAGCTTTCTTT. Amino acid sequence: CASSGQGGTEAFF. This sequence joins TRBV7-2 and TRBJ1-1, with 8 bases matching TRBD1. There are 13 residues in the CDR3. V lost 6 bases to trimming and J lost 5 bases; unmatched junction nucleotides: 5. Looked up from germline, CDR1 is SGHTA and CDR2 is FQGNSA.